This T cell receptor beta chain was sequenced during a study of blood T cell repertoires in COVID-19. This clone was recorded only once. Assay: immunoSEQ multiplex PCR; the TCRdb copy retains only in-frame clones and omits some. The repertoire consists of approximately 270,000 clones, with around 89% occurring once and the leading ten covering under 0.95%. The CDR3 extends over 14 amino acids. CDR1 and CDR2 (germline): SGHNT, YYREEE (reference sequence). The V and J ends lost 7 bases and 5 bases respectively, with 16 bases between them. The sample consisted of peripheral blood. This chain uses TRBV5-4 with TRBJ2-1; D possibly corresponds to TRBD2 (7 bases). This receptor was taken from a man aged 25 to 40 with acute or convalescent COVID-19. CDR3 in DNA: TGTGCCAGCCGCAGCGGAGGGGGGGACAATGAGCAGTTCTTC. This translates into CASRSGGGDNEQFF. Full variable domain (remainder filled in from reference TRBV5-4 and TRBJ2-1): ETGVTQSPTHLIKTRGQQVTLRCSSQSGHNTVSWYQQALGQGPQFIFQYYREEENGRGNFPPRFSGLQFPNYSSELNVNALELDDSALYLCASRSGGGDNEQFFGPGTRLTVL.